The 8 T cell receptor beta chains reported below all come from one sample, sequenced in a study of control samples from healthy donors and cancer patients. Using immunoSEQ multiplex PCR, the repertoire was profiled, and TCRdb retains in-frame clones only, with some absent. The table lists about 130,000 clones, approximately 92% of them singletons. Input material: PBMCs. Receptors were obtained from a man aged 80 or over with head and neck cancer.

This clone came up once. This chain links TRBV18 with TRBJ2-3, with 8 bases that match TRBD1. This CDR3 has 14 residues. V dropped 6 bases and J dropped 2; count of bases not matched to a gene: 4. Germline V gives CDR1 KGHSH, CDR2 LQKENI. This CDR3 reads CASSDRGYTDTQYF. CDR3 in DNA: TGTGCCAGCTCCGACAGGGGCTACACAGATACGCAGTATTTT.

V usage is TRBV2 and J usage is TRBJ2-3, with 12 positions matching TRBD2. V lost 8 bases and J lost 1; bases outside the gene matches: 1. CDR3 size: 14 residues. The germline CDR1 and CDR2 sequences are SNHLY and FYNNEI. The chain's CDR3 is CASRTSGGTDTQYF. The CDR3 DNA reads as TGTGCCAGCCGGACTAGCGGGGGCACAGATACGCAGTATTTT. Variable domain in full (rest from reference TRBV2 and TRBJ2-3): EPEVTQTPSHQVTQMGQEVILRCVPISNHLYFYWYRQILGQKVEFLVSFYNNEISEKSEIFDDQFSVERPDGSNFTLKIRSTKLEDSAMYFCASRTSGGTDTQYFGPGTRLTVL.

In its sample, this clone was seen once. The chain uses TRBV6-4 and TRBJ2-5; D gene unclear. This CDR3 region has 15 residues. CDR1 is MRHNA, CDR2 SNTAGT, per germline. Trimming left V 3 bases short and J 1 base short, with 12 bases between. The CDR3: CASSELDRCQETQYF. CDR3 nucleotides: TGTGCCAGCAGTGAATTAGACCGCTGCCAAGAGACCCAGTACTTC.

The chain recombines TRBV6-1 with TRBJ1-3; no definite D call. The germline gives CDR1 MNHNS, CDR2 SASEGT. This CDR3 contains 16 residues. Trimming shortened V by 2 bases and J by 2 bases, and 13 bases separated the two germline ends. CDR3 amino acids: CASSEMVWVAGNTIYF. CDR3 sequence (DNA): TGTGCCAGCAGTGAAATGGTTTGGGTGGCTGGAAACACCATATATTTT.

This clone came up a few times. The rearrangement uses TRBV5-4 and TRBJ1-2; tentatively, D is TRBD1 (6 bases). V gave up 1 base and J gave up 4 bases, with 17 bases separating them. The CDR3 contains 16 residues. From germline, CDR1 is SGHNT and CDR2 YYREEE (reference sequence). The CDR3 nucleotides are TGTGCCAGCAGCTTGACTTTAAGGGGGGACCTCTATGGCTACACCTTC. Amino acids: CASSLTLRGDLYGYTF. The full variable domain, its missing parts supplied by reference TRBV5-4 and TRBJ1-2, is ETGVTQSPTHLIKTRGQQVTLRCSSQSGHNTVSWYQQALGQGPQFIFQYYREEENGRGNFPPRFSGLQFPNYSSELNVNALELDDSALYLCASSLTLRGDLYGYTFGSGTRLTVV.

The J gene is TRBJ2-1, the V gene TRBV7-9, with 12 bases fitting TRBD2. This CDR3 has 17 amino acids. From germline, CDR1 is SEHNR and CDR2 FQNEAQ (reference sequence). The trim removed 5 bases at V and 7 bases at J, leaving 12 bases unmatched. CDR3 DNA sequence: TGTGCCAGCAGCCCGCCTAGCGGGAGGGTCTATTGGAATGAGCAGTTCTTC. Translating it yields CASSPPSGRVYWNEQFF.

V is TRBV5-3 and J is TRBJ1-6, with D tentatively TRBD1 (6 bases). Being an ORF, TRBV5-3 has a function that is uncertain. V lost 5 bases to trimming and J lost 9 bases, with 15 bases between them. The CDR3 is made up of 14 amino acids. The CDR3: CARSLDSLTSPLHF. The CDR3 bases are TGTGCCAGAAGTCTGGACAGCCTCACTTCACCCCTCCACTTT.

The V gene is TRBV10-3, the J gene TRBJ1-5; D is undetermined. V lost 4 bases, J lost 0 bases, and 4 bases lay in between. The CDR3 has 13 residues. Germline values: CDR1 ENHRY, CDR2 SYGVKD. Here the CDR3 DNA reads TGTGCCATCAGTGGTGGTAGCAATCAGCCCCAGCATTTT. Its protein is CAISGGSNQPQHF.